A single T cell receptor beta chain is shown here with its context. The assay was immunoSEQ multiplex PCR, and TCRdb's table has in-frame clones only and misses some. The sample carries 27,000 or so clones, 77% recorded once. Described treatment: randomized to nivolumab then ipilimumab (arm A) or the reverse (arm B). This sample is drawn from a study of sequential checkpoint blockade in melanoma. The CDR3 is 11 residues long. The V gene's germline CDR1 is SNHLY and CDR2 FYNNEI. V gave up 6 bases and J gave up 3 bases, with 5 bases separating them. The TCR originated in a human donor with melanoma. Sequences were derived from CD8+ T cells sorted from blood (inferred from file names), sampled from a patient given nivolumab and ipilimumab in sequence. V and J are TRBV2 and TRBJ1-1; no reliable D call. Here the CDR3 reads CASSSDTEAFF. The CDR3 DNA follows: TGTGCCAGCAGCTCAGACACTGAAGCTTTCTTT.